This TCR beta chain was sequenced during a study of T cell clonality in common variable immunodeficiency. Regarding the study as a whole: Fewer deletions and N-nucleotide insertions were reportedly seen in common variable immunodeficiency TCR beta sequences.

Profiled with immunoSEQ multiplex PCR; TCRdb holds only in-frame clones, not every one. Recorded here are tens of thousands of clones, with no singletons, and the ten leading clones hold 1.5% to 2%. Both groups were predominantly of Caucasian heritage. Remarks on this clone: What it recognizes is unknown.

The sequencing input was peripheral blood mononuclear cells. This clonotype was sampled from a person aged 18 to 75 in good health.

The CDR3 protein is CASSLDTASYNEQFF. CDR3 DNA (partial): TGCGCCAGCAGCTTGGATACAGCCTCCTACAATGAG. The chain uses TRBV5-1 and TRBJ2-1, with D uncertain. From the germline J gene comes the end of the CDR3, since the read stops 3 residues before it. CDR1 and CDR2 from the germline V gene are SGHRS and YFSETQ. The CDR3 runs to 15 residues. V was shortened by 0 bases and J by 0 bases, with 7 bases between the two germline ends.